This T cell receptor (beta chain) is drawn from a study of cytomegalovirus exposure and HLA in healthy donors. Study-level background: Among about 179 million T cells, an earlier analysis found 90 million to 130 million unique TCR beta sequences. Study conclusions and caveats: The study put 150 or so TCR beta chains on its list as cytomegalovirus-associated. Apparent HLA restriction characterized most CMV-associated TCR beta chains in a later analysis. In vitro confirmation showed three CMV-associated chains to be CMV antigen specific.

Primers for the PCR totalled 60 Vbeta and 13 Jbeta. The data were produced by immunoSEQ multiplex PCR, yet TCRdb's version contains in-frame clones alone and is incomplete. Here the sample spans approximately 160,000 clones, around 70% being singletons. This CDR3 has 16 amino acids. V lost 3 bases and J 7 bases, leaving 18 bases between the germline ends. Germline CDR1 and CDR2: KGHSH and LQKENI. Of note for this clone: As yet, its antigen is unknown.

This chain links TRBV18 with TRBJ2-2; maybe TRBD1 (6 bases). Source material: PBMCs. The origin of this receptor is a man between 18 and 35 years old in good health and CMV-seropositive. The chain's CDR3 is CASSPYLDRRGGELFF. Here the CDR3 DNA reads TGTGCCAGCTCACCCTACTTAGACAGGCGAGGCGGGGAGCTGTTTTTT.